Described below is a single T cell receptor beta chain sequence and its context. Its antigen is not identified. This record belongs to a study of shared clonotypes between healthy human individuals. Study outcomes and limitations: The expectation was that sequencing depth would affect clonotype sharing among donors. Few donors limited the genetic and exposure-history diversity represented.

Once extracted for a subset, genomic DNA was divided evenly among several immunoSEQ plates. Libraries were prepared by immunoSEQ multiplex PCR; TCRdb keeps only in-frame clonotypes and omits some of them. The table includes 2,100,000 or so clones, about 94% detected once. Germline assignment: CDR1 KGHSH and CDR2 LQKENI. V trimming: 6 bases; J trimming: 4 bases; junction bases outside the gene matches: 10. The CDR3 runs to 16 residues. Sequenced sample: naive CD4+ T cells sorted from blood. Subset in this sample: CD45RA+ positively selected. The V and J genes are TRBV18 and TRBJ1-3, with TRBD1 matching over 9 bases. The receptor was derived from a young man in good health. In DNA, the CDR3 is TGTGCCAGCTCCGGACAGGGGATGGATAGAGGAAACACCATATATTTT. This gives the protein CASSGQGMDRGNTIYF.